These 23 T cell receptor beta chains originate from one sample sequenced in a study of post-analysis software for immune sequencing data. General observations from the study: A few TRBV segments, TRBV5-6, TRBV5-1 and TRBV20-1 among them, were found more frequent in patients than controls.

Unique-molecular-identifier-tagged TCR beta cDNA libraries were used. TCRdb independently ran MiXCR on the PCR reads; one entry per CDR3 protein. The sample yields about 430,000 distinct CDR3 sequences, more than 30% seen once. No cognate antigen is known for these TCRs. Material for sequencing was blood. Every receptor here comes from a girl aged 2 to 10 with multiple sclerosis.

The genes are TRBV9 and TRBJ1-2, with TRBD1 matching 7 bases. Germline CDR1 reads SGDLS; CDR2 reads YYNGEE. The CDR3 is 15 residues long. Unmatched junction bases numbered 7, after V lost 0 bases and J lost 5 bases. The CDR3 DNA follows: TGTGCCAGCAGCGTAGATGAGGGGGCTGGGTATGGCTACACCTTC. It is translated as CASSVDEGAGYGYTF.

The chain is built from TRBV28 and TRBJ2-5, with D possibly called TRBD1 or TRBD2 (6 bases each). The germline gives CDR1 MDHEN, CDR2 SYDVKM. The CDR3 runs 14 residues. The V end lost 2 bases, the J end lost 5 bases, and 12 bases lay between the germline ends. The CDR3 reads CASSLRGRRETQYF. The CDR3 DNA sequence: TGTGCCAGCAGTTTAAGGGGGAGGAGGGAGACCCAGTACTTC.

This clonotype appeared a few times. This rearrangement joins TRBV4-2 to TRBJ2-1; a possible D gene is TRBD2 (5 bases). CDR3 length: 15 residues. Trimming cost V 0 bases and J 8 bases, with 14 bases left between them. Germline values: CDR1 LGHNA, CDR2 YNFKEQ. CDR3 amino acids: CASSQDQAAVDEQFF. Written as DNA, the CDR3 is TGTGCCAGCAGCCAAGATCAGGCAGCGGTCGATGAGCAGTTCTTC.

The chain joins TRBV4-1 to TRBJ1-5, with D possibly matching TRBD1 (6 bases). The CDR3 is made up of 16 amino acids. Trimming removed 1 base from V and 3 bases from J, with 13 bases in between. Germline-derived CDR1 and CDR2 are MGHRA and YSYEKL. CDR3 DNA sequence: TGCGCCAGCAGCCAAGGGCGGGGGGCGAACAATCAGCCCCAGCATTTT. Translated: CASSQGRGANNQPQHF.

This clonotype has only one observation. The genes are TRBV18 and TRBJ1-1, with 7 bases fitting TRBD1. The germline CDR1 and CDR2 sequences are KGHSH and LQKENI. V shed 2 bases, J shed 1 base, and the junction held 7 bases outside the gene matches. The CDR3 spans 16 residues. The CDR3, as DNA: TGTGCCAGCTCACCAATGACAGGGAACAAGAACACTGAAGCTTTCTTT. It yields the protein CASSPMTGNKNTEAFF. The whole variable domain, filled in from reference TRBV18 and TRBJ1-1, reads NAGVMQNPRHLVRRRGQEARLRCSPMKGHSHVYWYRQLPEEGLKFMVYLQKENIIDESGMPKERFSAEFPKEGPSILRIQQVVRGDSAAYFCASSPMTGNKNTEAFFGQGTRLTVV.

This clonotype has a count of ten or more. This CDR3 is CASSLMRGTGIRRDNEQFF. CDR3 nucleotides: TGTGCCAGCAGCCTAATGCGAGGGACAGGGATCCGACGGGACAATGAGCAGTTCTTC. The J gene is TRBJ2-1, the V gene TRBV6-2 or TRBV6-3; TRBD1 agrees at 9 bases. Germline CDR1 MNHEY, CDR2 SVGEGT. This CDR3 is 19 amino acids long. Unmatched junction bases numbered 20, after V lost 6 bases and J lost 5 bases.

The CDR3 loop reads CASSIGTHQETQYF. The CDR3, as DNA: TGTGCCAGTAGTATAGGGACGCACCAAGAGACCCAGTACTTC. V usage is TRBV19 and J usage is TRBJ2-5, with D hard to call. The CDR3 runs to 14 residues. Germline CDR1 LNHDA, CDR2 SQIVND (reference sequence). V lost 1 base, J lost 0 bases, and 6 bases lay in between.

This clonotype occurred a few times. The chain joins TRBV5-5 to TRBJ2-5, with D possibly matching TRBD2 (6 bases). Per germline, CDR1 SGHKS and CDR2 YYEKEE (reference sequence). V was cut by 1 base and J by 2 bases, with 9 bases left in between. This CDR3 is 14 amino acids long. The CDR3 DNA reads TGTGCCAGCAGCTTGAGGAGGGATCAAGAGACCCAGTACTTC. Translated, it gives CASSLRRDQETQYF.

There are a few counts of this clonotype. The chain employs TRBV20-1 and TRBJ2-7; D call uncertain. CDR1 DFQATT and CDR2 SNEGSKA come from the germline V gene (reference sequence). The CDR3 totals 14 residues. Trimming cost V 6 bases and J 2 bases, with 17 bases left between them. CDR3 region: CSAPNQRNPYEQYF. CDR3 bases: TGCAGTGCCCCTAACCAGAGAAACCCCTACGAGCAGTACTTC.

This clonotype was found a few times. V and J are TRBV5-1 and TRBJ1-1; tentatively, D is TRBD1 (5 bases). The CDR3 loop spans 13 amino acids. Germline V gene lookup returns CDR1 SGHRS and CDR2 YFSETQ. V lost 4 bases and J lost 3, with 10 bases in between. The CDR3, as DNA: TGCGCCAGCAGCGTGGGGGATGACACTGAAGCTTTCTTT. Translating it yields CASSVGDDTEAFF.

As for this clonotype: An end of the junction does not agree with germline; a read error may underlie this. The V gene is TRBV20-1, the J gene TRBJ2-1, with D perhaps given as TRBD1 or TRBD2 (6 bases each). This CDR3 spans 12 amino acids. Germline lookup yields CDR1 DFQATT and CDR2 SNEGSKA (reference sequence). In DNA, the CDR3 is TGCAGGGCTAGAGCCGGGGGCACTGAGCAGTTCTTC. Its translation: CRARAGGTEQFF.

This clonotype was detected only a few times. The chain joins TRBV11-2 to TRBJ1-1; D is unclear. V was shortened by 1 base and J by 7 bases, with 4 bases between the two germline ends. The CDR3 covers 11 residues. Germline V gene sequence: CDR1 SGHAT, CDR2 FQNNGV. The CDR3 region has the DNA TGTGCCAGCAGCTTAGGTCTTGAAGCTTTCTTT. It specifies CASSLGLEAFF.

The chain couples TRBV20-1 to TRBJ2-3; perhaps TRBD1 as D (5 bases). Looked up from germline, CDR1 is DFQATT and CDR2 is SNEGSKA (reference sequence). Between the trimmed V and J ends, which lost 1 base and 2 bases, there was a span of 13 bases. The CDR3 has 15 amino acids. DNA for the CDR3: TGCAGTGCTAGAGGTAGAGTAGGGGTCACAGATACGCAGTATTTT. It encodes CSARGRVGVTDTQYF.

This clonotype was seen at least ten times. CDR3 in amino acids: CSVEGTPQVVETQYF. CDR3 nucleotide sequence: TGCAGCGTTGAAGGGACACCCCAGGTTGTCGAGACCCAGTACTTC. The V gene is TRBV29-1, the J gene TRBJ2-5; D possibly corresponds to TRBD1 (5 bases). Germline CDR1 SQVTM, CDR2 ANQGSEA. The V gene lost 1 base and the J gene lost 5 bases, with 17 bases spanning the gap. The CDR3 runs to 15 residues. Using reference TRBV29-1 and TRBJ2-5 for the parts outside the CDR3, the full variable domain is SAVISQKPSRDICQRGTSLTIQCQVDSQVTMMFWYRQQPGQSLTLIATANQGSEATYESGFVIDKFPISRPNLTFSTLTVSNMSPEDSSIYLCSVEGTPQVVETQYFGPGTRLLVL.

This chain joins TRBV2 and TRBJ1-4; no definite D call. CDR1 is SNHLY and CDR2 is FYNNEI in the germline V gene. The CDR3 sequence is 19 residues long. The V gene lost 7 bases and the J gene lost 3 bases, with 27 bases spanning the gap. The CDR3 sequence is CASNLNSQLIAPANEKLFF. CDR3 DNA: TGTGCCAGCAATCTCAACAGTCAACTAATTGCTCCGGCTAATGAAAAACTGTTTTTT.

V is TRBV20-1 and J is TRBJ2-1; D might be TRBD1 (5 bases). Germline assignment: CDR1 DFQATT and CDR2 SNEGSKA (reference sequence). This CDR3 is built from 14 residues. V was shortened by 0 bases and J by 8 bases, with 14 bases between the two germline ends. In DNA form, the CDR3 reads TGCAGTGCTAGAGAATTGGGGCAGGGCGATGAGCAGTTCTTC. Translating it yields CSARELGQGDEQFF.

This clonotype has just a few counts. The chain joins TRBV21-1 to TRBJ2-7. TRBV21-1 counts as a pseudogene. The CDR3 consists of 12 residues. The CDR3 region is CASLPNPTEQYF. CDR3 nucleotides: TGTGCCAGCCTGCCAAATCCCACAGAGCAGTACTTC.

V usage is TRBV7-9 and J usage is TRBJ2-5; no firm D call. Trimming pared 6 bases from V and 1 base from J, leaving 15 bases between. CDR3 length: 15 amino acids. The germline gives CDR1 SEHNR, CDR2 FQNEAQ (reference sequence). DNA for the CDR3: TGTGCCAGCAGACTGCGAGGTCGTGGCCAAGAGACCCAGTACTTC. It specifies CASRLRGRGQETQYF. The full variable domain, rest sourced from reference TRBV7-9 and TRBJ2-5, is DTGVSQNPRHKITKRGQNVTFRCDPISEHNRLYWYRQTLGQGPEFLTYFQNEAQLEKSRLLSDRFSAERPKGSFSTLEIQRTEQGDSAMYLCASRLRGRGQETQYFGPGTRLLVL.

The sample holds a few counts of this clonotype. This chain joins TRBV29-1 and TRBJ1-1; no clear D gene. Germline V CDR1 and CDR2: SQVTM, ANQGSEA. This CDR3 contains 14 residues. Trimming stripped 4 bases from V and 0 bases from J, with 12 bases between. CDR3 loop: CSVASTYMNTEAFF. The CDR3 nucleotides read TGCAGCGTTGCCTCGACGTACATGAACACTGAAGCTTTCTTT.

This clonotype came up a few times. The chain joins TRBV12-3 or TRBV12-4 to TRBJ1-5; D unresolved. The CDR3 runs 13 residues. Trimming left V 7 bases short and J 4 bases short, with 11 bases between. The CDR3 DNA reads TGTGCCAGCACGATTAACTTTAATCAGCCCCAGCATTTT. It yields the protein CASTINFNQPQHF.

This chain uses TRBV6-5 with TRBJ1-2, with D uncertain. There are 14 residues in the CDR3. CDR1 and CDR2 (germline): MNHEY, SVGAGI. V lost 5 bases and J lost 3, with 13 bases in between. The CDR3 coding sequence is TGTGCCAGCAGTACCCTCCTTGGGGACTATGGCTACACCTTC. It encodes CASSTLLGDYGYTF.

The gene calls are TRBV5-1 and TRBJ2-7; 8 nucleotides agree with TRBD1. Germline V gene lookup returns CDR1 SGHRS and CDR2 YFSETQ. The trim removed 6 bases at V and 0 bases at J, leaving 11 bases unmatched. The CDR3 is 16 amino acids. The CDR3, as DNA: TGCGCCAGCATCCAATCTCCAGGGGGCTCCTCCTACGAGCAGTACTTC. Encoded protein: CASIQSPGGSSYEQYF.

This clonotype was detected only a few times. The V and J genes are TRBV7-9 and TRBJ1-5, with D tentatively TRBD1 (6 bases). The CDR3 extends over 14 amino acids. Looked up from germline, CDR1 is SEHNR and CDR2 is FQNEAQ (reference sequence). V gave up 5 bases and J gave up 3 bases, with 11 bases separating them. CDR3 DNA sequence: TGTGCCAGCAGCAGGGGGACAACCAATCAGCCCCAGCATTTT. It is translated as CASSRGTTNQPQHF.